This T cell receptor beta chain was recovered during a study of T cells in Graves' hyperthyroidism and ophthalmopathy. Overall study results and limits: Most clonotypes expanded in the thyroid (above 0.001) were also present in blood.

There are a few counts of this clonotype. The antigen remains undetermined. Amplification of TCR beta CDR3 regions was performed using RNA transcripts as template. RT-PCR in the first round (using the HTBI primer set) targeted the TCR CDR3. Via MiXCR, TCRdb re-called the multiplex PCR reads, giving one row per CDR3 protein. The sample records hundreds of thousands of distinct CDR3 sequences, 16% being singletons. V was clipped by 8 bases and J by 4 bases; unmatched bases: 6. Germline lookup yields CDR1 MNHEY and CDR2 SMNVEV (reference sequence). CDR3 length: 15 residues. Each patient was aged 18 to 65 and had newly diagnosed hyperthyroidism of under 2 months' duration. An approximately 9.8 ml volume of fresh peripheral blood provided the PBMCs.

Sequencing was carried out using blood. The TCR originated in a woman in her late teens or twenties with Graves' hyperthyroidism. The rearrangement links TRBV27 to TRBJ2-1, with 12 nucleotides matching TRBD2. CDR3 loop: CASSTSGGTYNEQFF. The CDR3 DNA follows: TGTGCCAGCTCTACTAGCGGGGGGACATACAATGAGCAGTTCTTC.